This passage covers 32 T cell receptor beta chains from one sample sequenced in a study of blood T cell repertoires in COVID-19. The protocol was immunoSEQ multiplex PCR, while the TCRdb copy is restricted to in-frame clones and leaves out a portion. The sample yields some 220,000 clones, 70% to 90% seen once. Sequenced input: peripheral blood. These receptors all stem from a woman younger than 35 who had recovered from COVID-19.

This clone was detected once. V gene TRBV5-1 combines with J gene TRBJ1-2, with 8 bases that match TRBD1. The ends lost 2 bases at V and 3 bases at J; junction bases unmatched: 6. CDR1 and CDR2 (germline): SGHRS, YFSETQ. This CDR3 has 15 amino acids. The CDR3 is CASSFDQGAHYGYTF. Here the CDR3 DNA reads TGCGCCAGCAGCTTTGACCAGGGGGCACACTATGGCTACACCTTC.

This clone was seen only a few times. The chain combines TRBV27 with TRBJ2-1, with 7 nucleotides matching TRBD2. Trimming cost V 2 bases and J 4 bases; bases outside gene matches: 2. Germline V CDR1 and CDR2: MNHEY, SMNVEV (reference sequence). The CDR3 loop spans 14 amino acids. CDR3 DNA: TGTGCCAGCAGTTTACTGCGGGAGTACAATGAGCAGTTCTTC. Protein product: CASSLLREYNEQFF.

This CDR3 reads CASSLSPQNYNEQFF. The CDR3 bases are TGTGCCAGCAGTTTATCGCCCCAGAACTACAATGAGCAGTTCTTC. This chain links TRBV27 with TRBJ2-1; D ambiguous. V gave up 0 bases and J gave up 3 bases, with 9 bases separating them. Germline V lookup: CDR1 MNHEY, CDR2 SMNVEV (reference sequence). The CDR3 runs 15 residues.

As for this clone: One junction end disagrees with the germline gene, perhaps due to a read error. This chain uses TRBV27 with TRBJ1-1, with D hard to call. Germline loops: CDR1 MNHEY, CDR2 SMNVEV (reference sequence). The CDR3 extends over 13 amino acids. The CDR3 bases are TGTGCCAGCAGATTATCCCCTCTCTCTGAAGCTTTCTTT. Translating it yields CASRLSPLSEAFF.

The rearrangement links TRBV7-3 to TRBJ2-3, with 7 bases aligning to TRBD1. V was pared by 4 bases and J by 3 bases, with 7 bases of the junction left unmatched. From germline, CDR1 is SGHTA and CDR2 FQGTGA. This CDR3 comprises 15 residues. CDR3 sequence reads: CASSSGGERTDTQYF. The CDR3 DNA sequence: TGTGCCAGCAGCTCAGGGGGAGAGAGGACAGATACGCAGTATTTT.

This clone has just a few counts. The chain joins TRBV28 to TRBJ2-7; 9 nucleotides match TRBD2. Unmatched junction bases numbered 9, after V lost 5 bases and J lost 4 bases. Germline CDR1 and CDR2: MDHEN and SYDVKM. This CDR3 has 15 residues. This chain's CDR3 is CASSPRGLARYEQYF. In DNA, the CDR3 is TGTGCCAGCAGTCCCAGGGGACTAGCCAGATACGAGCAGTACTTC.

Comments on this clone: Distinct nucleotide sequences in the sample also encode this CDR3. V and J are TRBV27 and TRBJ1-5; D possibly corresponds to TRBD1 (5 bases). Germline V gene data show CDR1 as MNHEY and CDR2 as SMNVEV (reference sequence). Trimming removed 5 bases at V and 6 bases at J, with 11 bases between. The CDR3 has 13 residues. The CDR3 DNA follows: TGTGCCAGCAGTCTGGGGGGACGTCAGCCCCAGCATTTT. It specifies CASSLGGRQPQHF.

J is TRBJ2-7 and V is TRBV6-5; TRBD1 matches at 11 bases. The V segment lost 6 bases and the J segment 0 bases; nucleotides outside the gene matches: 4. The CDR3 extends over 15 amino acids. Germline CDR1 reads MNHEY; CDR2 reads SVGAGI. The CDR3 bases are TGTGCCAGCAGAGGGACAGGGGGGACCTCCTACGAGCAGTACTTC. This sequence encodes CASRGTGGTSYEQYF.

The rearrangement links TRBV27 to TRBJ1-1; D is uncertain. CDR1 is MNHEY and CDR2 is SMNVEV in the germline V gene (reference sequence). The length of the CDR3 is 13 residues. V was pared by 3 bases and J by 2 bases, with 7 bases between. The chain's CDR3 is CASSFSFNTEAFF. CDR3 DNA sequence: TGTGCCAGCAGTTTCTCCTTCAACACTGAAGCTTTCTTT.

The chain recombines TRBV2 with TRBJ2-1, with D maybe TRBD2 (6 bases). In germline, CDR1 is SNHLY, CDR2 FYNNEI. V was clipped by 0 bases and J by 10 bases, with 10 bases between them. This CDR3 has 13 amino acids. CDR3 sequence reads: CASSEAWRGEQFF. For the CDR3, the DNA is TGTGCCAGCAGTGAAGCCTGGCGGGGCGAGCAGTTCTTC. Supplemented by reference TRBV2 and TRBJ2-1, the full variable domain reads EPEVTQTPSHQVTQMGQEVILRCVPISNHLYFYWYRQILGQKVEFLVSFYNNEISEKSEIFDDQFSVERPDGSNFTLKIRSTKLEDSAMYFCASSEAWRGEQFFGPGTRLTVL.

This clone was seen only a few times. This rearrangement joins TRBV18 to TRBJ2-7, with a weak D call TRBD1 (6 bases). The CDR3 sequence is 14 residues long. Germline V lookup: CDR1 KGHSH, CDR2 LQKENI. The ends were cut back, 2 bases at V and 10 bases at J, with 18 bases in the middle. The CDR3 loop reads CASSPVPGQSSQYF. In nucleotides, the CDR3 is TGTGCCAGCTCACCAGTGCCGGGACAAAGCAGCCAGTACTTC.

The chain joins TRBV14 to TRBJ2-2; perhaps TRBD2 as D (5 bases). Germline V lookup: CDR1 SGHDN, CDR2 FVKESK. V lost 1 base to trimming and J lost 4 bases, with 13 bases between them. The CDR3 totals 16 residues. The CDR3 DNA reads TGTGCCAGCAGCCAAGGGTCGGGTGCGGGCACCGGGGAGCTGTTTTTT. Translation gives CASSQGSGAGTGELFF. Variable domain in full (rest from reference TRBV14 and TRBJ2-2): EAGVTQFPSHSVIEKGQTVTLRCDPISGHDNLYWYRRVMGKEIKFLLHFVKESKQDESGMPNNRFLAERTGGTYSTLKVQPAELEDSGVYFCASSQGSGAGTGELFFGEGSRLTVL.

The rearrangement uses TRBV6-1 and TRBJ1-2; D is undetermined. Trimming removed 2 bases at V and 6 bases at J, with 10 bases between. Germline V gives CDR1 MNHNS, CDR2 SASEGT. This CDR3 region has 13 residues. In DNA form, the CDR3 reads TGTGCCAGCAGTGAAATCGGAGCTCATGGCTACACCTTC. Protein product: CASSEIGAHGYTF.

This clone was seen more than once but under ten times. The J gene is TRBJ2-7, the V gene TRBV7-3, with TRBD1 matching 7 bases. The CDR3 consists of 14 residues. V lost 4 bases, J lost 2 bases, and 5 bases stayed unmatched. Germline values: CDR1 SGHTA, CDR2 FQGTGA. CDR3 DNA sequence: TGTGCCAGCAGCTATGGACAGGCCCCCTACGAGCAGTACTTC. It specifies CASSYGQAPYEQYF.

The table lists this clone with a count of one. The rearrangement uses TRBV6-2 or TRBV6-3 and TRBJ1-1; 10 nucleotides align to TRBD1. Germline-derived CDR1 and CDR2 are MNHEY and SVGEGT. The length of the CDR3 is 12 residues. The V and J ends lost 6 bases and 7 bases, in that order; junction bases with no gene match: 2. CDR3 in amino acids: CASSGTGVEAFF. CDR3 bases: TGTGCCAGCAGCGGGACAGGGGTTGAAGCTTTCTTT.

This clone appeared a single time. The chain employs TRBV6-5 and TRBJ2-7, with D possibly matching TRBD2 (6 bases). In germline, CDR1 is MNHEY, CDR2 SVGAGI. V dropped 5 bases and J dropped 2 bases, with 16 bases sitting between them. This CDR3 comprises 15 residues. CDR3: CASSHPGTEAYEQYF. CDR3 bases: TGTGCCAGCAGTCACCCAGGGACTGAAGCCTACGAGCAGTACTTC.

The DNA for the CDR3 is TGCGCCAGCAGCCAAGTAGCGGGAGGACAAGAGACCCAGTACTTC. Protein sequence: CASSQVAGGQETQYF. The chain couples TRBV4-3 to TRBJ2-5; 10 bases align to TRBD2. Germline trimming cut 1 base from V and 2 bases from J; bases unmatched to any gene: 1. In germline, CDR1 is LGHNA, CDR2 YSLEER. CDR3 length: 15 amino acids.

The gene calls are TRBV10-3 and TRBJ2-7; D perhaps matches TRBD2 (5 bases). The V end lost 3 bases, the J end lost 3 bases, and 18 bases lay between the germline ends. Germline CDR1 ENHRY, CDR2 SYGVKD. The CDR3 totals 16 residues. In nucleotides, the CDR3 is TGTGCCATCAGTGATGGGATACAGAGGGATCGCTACGAGCAGTACTTC. Encoded protein: CAISDGIQRDRYEQYF.

The chain is built from TRBV29-1 and TRBJ1-1, with D perhaps TRBD1 (5 bases). This CDR3 region has 13 residues. V was cut by 5 bases and J by 0 bases, with 10 bases left in between. CDR1 and CDR2 from the germline V gene are SQVTM and ANQGSEA. CDR3 loop: CSVHRTMNTEAFF. The CDR3 DNA reads as TGCAGCGTTCACAGGACCATGAACACTGAAGCTTTCTTT.

This clone was seen only once. This likely comes from a read error, as the CDR3 has no conserved phenylalanine or tryptophan at its end. The DNA is left out, because the CDR3 cannot be placed on it with certainty; the CDR3 is given as TCRdb lists it. The V and J genes are TRBV14 and TRBJ2-7; the tabulated D call, TRBD1, remains unverified against the DNA. The CDR3 extends over 13 residues, inclusive of both ends. Germline V lookup: CDR1 SGHDN, CDR2 FVKESK. The chain's CDR3 is CASSSRPDSITSH.

This chain uses TRBV6-4 with TRBJ2-5; 14 positions match TRBD2. V lost 3 bases to trimming and J lost 5 bases; unmatched junction nucleotides: 17. This CDR3 has 20 amino acids. Germline CDR1 and CDR2: MRHNA and SNTAGT. The CDR3 DNA sequence: TGTGCCAGCAGTGATCCGGGACTAGCGGGAGAAAGAGTGATGGGGGAGACCCAGTACTTC. Protein product: CASSDPGLAGERVMGETQYF.

This sequence joins TRBV6-1 and TRBJ1-1; no reliable D call. The germline V and J ends were trimmed by 2 bases and 7 bases, with 11 bases remaining between them. This CDR3 spans 13 amino acids. Germline lookup yields CDR1 MNHNS and CDR2 SASEGT. The CDR3 loop reads CASSEIQRDEAFF. As DNA, the CDR3 is TGTGCCAGCAGTGAAATACAGAGGGATGAAGCTTTCTTT.

This clone has a single count. The chain has TRBV27 and TRBJ1-1, with 8 nucleotides matching TRBD1. V shed 6 bases and J 1 base; nucleotides not matched to a gene: 10. This CDR3 contains 16 residues. The germline CDR1 and CDR2 sequences are MNHEY and SMNVEV (reference sequence). The CDR3 loop is CASREDRAAKNTEAFF. DNA for the CDR3: TGTGCCAGCAGAGAGGACAGGGCGGCTAAGAACACTGAAGCTTTCTTT.

The CDR3 DNA sequence: TGTGCCACCAGCAGAGGGCGAGCGGGAGCCCTCGACAATGAGCAGTTCTTC. Amino acid sequence: CATSRGRAGALDNEQFF. This sequence joins TRBV15 and TRBJ2-1; 8 bases match TRBD2. The CDR3 length is 17 residues. Germline CDR1 reads LNHNV; CDR2 reads YYDKDF (reference sequence). With V trimmed by 1 base and J by 5 bases, 10 bases remained unmatched.

The chain recombines TRBV9 with TRBJ2-3; 8 bases map to TRBD2. CDR3 length equals 15 residues. The germline V gene encodes CDR1 SGDLS and CDR2 YYNGEE. The V segment lost 3 bases and the J segment 6 bases; nucleotides outside the gene matches: 9. This chain's CDR3 is CASSALSGIGDTQYF. CDR3 in DNA: TGTGCCAGCAGCGCCCTTAGCGGGATCGGTGATACGCAGTATTTT.

V gene TRBV5-1 combines with J gene TRBJ1-1; no firm D call. V lost 0 bases and J 4 bases, leaving 13 bases between the germline ends. Per germline, CDR1 SGHRS and CDR2 YFSETQ. The CDR3 consists of 15 residues. As DNA, the CDR3 is TGCGCCAGCAGCTTGGGGGAGACGGGTGTCACTGAAGCTTTCTTT. This codes for CASSLGETGVTEAFF.

This sequence joins TRBV9 and TRBJ2-5, with D possibly being TRBD1 (6 bases). Germline V gene sequence: CDR1 SGDLS, CDR2 YYNGEE. The CDR3 totals 15 residues. Trimming stripped 4 bases from V and 3 bases from J, with 16 bases between. For the CDR3, the DNA is TGTGCCAGCAGCAGTCCCGGGACACTGAAAGAGACCCAGTACTTC. It specifies CASSSPGTLKETQYF.

V is TRBV6-2 or TRBV6-3 and J is TRBJ2-3; 8 bases are shared with TRBD1. Unmatched junction bases numbered 11, after V lost 6 bases and J lost 3 bases. CDR1 is MNHEY and CDR2 is SVGEGT in the germline V gene. The CDR3 extends over 16 amino acids. The CDR3 DNA reads as TGTGCCAGCAGCCTACTGCCTCACAGGGGGACAGATACGCAGTATTTT. This encodes CASSLLPHRGTDTQYF.

In its sample, this clone was seen once. CDR3 coding DNA: TGTGCCAGCAGCGAGAGCCCAGCGGGGGTCTCCTACAATGAGCAGTTCTTC. Encoded protein: CASSESPAGVSYNEQFF. The V call is TRBV9, the J call TRBJ2-1; 8 bases fit TRBD2. J was trimmed by 0 bases and V by 3 bases; bases with no gene match: 8. The CDR3 has 17 amino acids. CDR1 is SGDLS, CDR2 YYNGEE, per germline.

The CDR3 here is CASSAGTSQLEQYF. Here the CDR3 DNA reads TGTGCCAGCAGTGCCGGGACTTCCCAACTCGAGCAGTACTTC. The V gene is TRBV27, the J gene TRBJ2-7, with a possible D match to TRBD2 (6 bases). V was pared by 5 bases and J by 6 bases, with 17 bases between. The CDR3 has 14 residues. Germline CDR1 is MNHEY and CDR2 is SMNVEV (reference sequence).

This clone was detected once. This chain uses TRBV9 with TRBJ2-1; 8 bases align to TRBD2. The J segment lost 9 bases and the V segment lost 4 bases, leaving 15 bases of the junction unmatched. CDR1 is SGDLS and CDR2 is YYNGEE in the germline V gene. The CDR3 is made up of 16 amino acids. CDR3 region: CASSTDQPGLAVEQFF. The CDR3 coding sequence is TGTGCCAGCAGCACAGATCAACCCGGACTAGCTGTTGAGCAGTTCTTC.

V usage is TRBV6-5 and J usage is TRBJ2-1, with 8 bases aligning to TRBD2. J was trimmed by 4 bases and V by 6 bases; bases with no gene match: 5. This CDR3 spans 14 amino acids. Germline lookup yields CDR1 MNHEY and CDR2 SVGAGI. The CDR3 is CASSPRGDYNEQFF. CDR3 DNA sequence: TGTGCCAGCAGCCCGCGGGGGGATTACAATGAGCAGTTCTTC.